The subject of this entry is one T cell receptor (beta chain). The CDR3 is made up of 15 amino acids. V shed 4 bases and J 8 bases; nucleotides not matched to a gene: 8. Germline CDR1 reads SGDLS; CDR2 reads YYNGEE. Using immunoSEQ multiplex PCR, the repertoire was profiled, and TCRdb retains in-frame clones only, with some absent. The sample shows around 75,000 clones, around 90% of them seen only once. This record comes from a study of identifying expanded T cells in peripheral blood. Sequencing used blood. The source of this sequence is a person aged 18-69 years in good health. This chain links TRBV9 with TRBJ2-1; TRBD2 matches at 11 bases. The CDR3 coding sequence is TGTGCCAGCAGCTTTAGCGGGAGGGCCTCAGATGAGCAGTTCTTC. It translates to CASSFSGRASDEQFF.